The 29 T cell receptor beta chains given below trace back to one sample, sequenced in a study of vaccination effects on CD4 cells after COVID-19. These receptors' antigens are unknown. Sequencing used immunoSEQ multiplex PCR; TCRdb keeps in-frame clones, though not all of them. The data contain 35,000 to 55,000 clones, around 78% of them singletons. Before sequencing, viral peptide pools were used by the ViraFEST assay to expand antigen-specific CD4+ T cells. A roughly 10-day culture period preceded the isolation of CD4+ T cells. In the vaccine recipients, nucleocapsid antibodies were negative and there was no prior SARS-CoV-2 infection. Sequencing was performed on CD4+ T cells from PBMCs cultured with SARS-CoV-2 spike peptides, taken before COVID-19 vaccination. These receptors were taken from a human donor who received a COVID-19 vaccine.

CDR3 in amino acids: CASSSHSGTDTQYF. The CDR3 bases are TGTGCCAGCAGCTCACATTCGGGCACAGATACGCAGTATTTT. V gene TRBV7-8 combines with J gene TRBJ2-3; D ambiguous. Germline V gene data show CDR1 as SGHVS and CDR2 as FQNEAQ. There are 14 residues in the CDR3. Trimming left V 4 bases short and J 1 base short, with 9 bases between.

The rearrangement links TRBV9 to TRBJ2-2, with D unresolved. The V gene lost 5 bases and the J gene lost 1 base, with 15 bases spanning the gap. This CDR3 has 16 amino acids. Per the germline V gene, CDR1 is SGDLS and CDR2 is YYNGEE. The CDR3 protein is CASSGNYPLNTGELFF. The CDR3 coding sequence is TGTGCCAGCAGTGGAAACTACCCCCTGAACACCGGGGAGCTGTTTTTT.

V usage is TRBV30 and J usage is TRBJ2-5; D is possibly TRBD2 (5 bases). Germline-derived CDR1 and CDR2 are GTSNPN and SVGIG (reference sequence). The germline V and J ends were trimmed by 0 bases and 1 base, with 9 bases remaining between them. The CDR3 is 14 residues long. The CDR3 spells CAWSVHGVQETQYF. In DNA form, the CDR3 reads TGTGCCTGGAGTGTACACGGGGTCCAAGAGACCCAGTACTTC.

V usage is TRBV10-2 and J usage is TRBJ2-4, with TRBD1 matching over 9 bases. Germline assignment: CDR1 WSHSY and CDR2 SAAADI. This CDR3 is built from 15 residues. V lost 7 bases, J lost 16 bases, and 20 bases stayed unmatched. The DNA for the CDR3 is TGCGCCAGCAAGGATTCCGGGACAGGGAGCACCCCACCCTACTTC. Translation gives CASKDSGTGSTPPYF.

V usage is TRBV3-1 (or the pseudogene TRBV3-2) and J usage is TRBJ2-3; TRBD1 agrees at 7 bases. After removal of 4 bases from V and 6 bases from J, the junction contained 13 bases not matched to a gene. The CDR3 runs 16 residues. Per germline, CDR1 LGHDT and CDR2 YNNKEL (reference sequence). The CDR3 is CASSPSTGSVEDTQYF. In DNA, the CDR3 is TGTGCCAGCAGCCCCTCGACAGGGTCGGTGGAGGATACGCAGTATTTT.

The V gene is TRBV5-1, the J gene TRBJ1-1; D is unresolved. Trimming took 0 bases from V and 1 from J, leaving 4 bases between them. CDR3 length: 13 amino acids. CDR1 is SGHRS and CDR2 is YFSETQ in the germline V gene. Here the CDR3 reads CASSLVWNTEAFF. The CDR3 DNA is TGCGCCAGCAGCTTGGTTTGGAACACTGAAGCTTTCTTT.

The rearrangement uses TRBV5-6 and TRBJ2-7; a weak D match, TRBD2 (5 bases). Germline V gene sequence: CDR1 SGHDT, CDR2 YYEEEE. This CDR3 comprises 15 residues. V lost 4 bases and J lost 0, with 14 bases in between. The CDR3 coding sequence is TGTGCCAGCAGCCCGACGGGGTGGGTCTCCTACGAGCAGTACGTC. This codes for CASSPTGWVSYEQYV.

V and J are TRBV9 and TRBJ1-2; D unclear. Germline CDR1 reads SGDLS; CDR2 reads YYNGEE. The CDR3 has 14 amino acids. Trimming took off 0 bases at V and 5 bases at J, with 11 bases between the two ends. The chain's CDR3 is CASSVDGVGYGYTF. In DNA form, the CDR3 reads TGTGCCAGCAGCGTAGACGGGGTAGGTTATGGCTACACCTTC.

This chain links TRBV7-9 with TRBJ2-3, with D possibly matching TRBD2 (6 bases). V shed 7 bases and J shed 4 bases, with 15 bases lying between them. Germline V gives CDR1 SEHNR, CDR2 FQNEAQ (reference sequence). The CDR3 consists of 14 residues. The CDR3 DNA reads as TGTGCCAGCACCCGGGACTCCGCGGCAGATACGCAGTATTTT. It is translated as CASTRDSAADTQYF. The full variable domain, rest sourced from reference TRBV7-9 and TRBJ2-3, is DTGVSQNPRHKITKRGQNVTFRCDPISEHNRLYWYRQTLGQGPEFLTYFQNEAQLEKSRLLSDRFSAERPKGSFSTLEIQRTEQGDSAMYLCASTRDSAADTQYFGPGTRLTVL.

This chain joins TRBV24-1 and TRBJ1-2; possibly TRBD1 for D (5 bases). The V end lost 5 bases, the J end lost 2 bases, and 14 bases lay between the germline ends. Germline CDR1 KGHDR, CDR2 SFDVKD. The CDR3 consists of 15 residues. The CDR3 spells CATSGGTGENYGYTF. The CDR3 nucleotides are TGTGCCACCAGTGGGGGGACGGGGGAAAACTATGGCTACACCTTC.

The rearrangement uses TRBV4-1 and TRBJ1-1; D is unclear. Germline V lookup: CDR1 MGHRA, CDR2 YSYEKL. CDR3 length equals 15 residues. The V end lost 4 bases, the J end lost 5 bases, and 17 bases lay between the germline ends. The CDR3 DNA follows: TGCGCCAGCAGCCCCGTAAGCGCCGGCGAGACTGAAGCTTTCTTT. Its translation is CASSPVSAGETEAFF.

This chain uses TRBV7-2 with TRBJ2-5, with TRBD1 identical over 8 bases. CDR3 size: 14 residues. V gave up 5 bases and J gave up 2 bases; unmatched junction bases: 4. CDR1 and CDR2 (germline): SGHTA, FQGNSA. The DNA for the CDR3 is TGTGCCAGCAGCCCCCGGACAGGGCAAGAGACCCAGTACTTC. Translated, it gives CASSPRTGQETQYF.

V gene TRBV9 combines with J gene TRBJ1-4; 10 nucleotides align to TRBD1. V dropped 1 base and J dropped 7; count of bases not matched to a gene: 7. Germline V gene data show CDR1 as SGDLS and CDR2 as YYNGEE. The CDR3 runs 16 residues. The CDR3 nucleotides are TGTGCCAGCAGCGTAAGACCGGGACAGGGGAGTGAAAAACTGTTTTTT. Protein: CASSVRPGQGSEKLFF. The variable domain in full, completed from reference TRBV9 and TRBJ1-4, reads DSGVTQTPKHLITATGQRVTLRCSPRSGDLSVYWYQQSLDQGLQFLIQYYNGEERAKGNILERFSAQQFPDLHSELNLSSLELGDSALYFCASSVRPGQGSEKLFFGSGTQLSVL.

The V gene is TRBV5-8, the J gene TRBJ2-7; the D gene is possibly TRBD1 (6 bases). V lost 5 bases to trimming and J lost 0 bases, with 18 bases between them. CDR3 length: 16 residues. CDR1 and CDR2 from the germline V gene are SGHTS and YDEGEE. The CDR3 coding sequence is TGTGCCAGCAGGGAACCTCAGGGGTTGAGCTCCTACGAGCAGTACGTC. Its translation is CASREPQGLSSYEQYV.

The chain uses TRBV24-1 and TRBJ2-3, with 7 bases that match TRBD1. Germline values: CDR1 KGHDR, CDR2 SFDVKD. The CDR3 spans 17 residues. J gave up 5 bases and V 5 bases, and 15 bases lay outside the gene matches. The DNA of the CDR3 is TGTGCCACCAGTGCCCTTACGGGTGAGGGGGCTGGAGATACGCAGTATTTT. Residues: CATSALTGEGAGDTQYF.

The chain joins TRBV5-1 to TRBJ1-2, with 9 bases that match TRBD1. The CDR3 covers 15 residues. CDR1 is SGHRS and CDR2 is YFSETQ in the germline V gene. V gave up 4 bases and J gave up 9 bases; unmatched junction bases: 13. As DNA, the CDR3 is TGCGCCAGCAGCCCCCGGGGACAGGGAGGACTGCGCTACACCTTC. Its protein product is CASSPRGQGGLRYTF.

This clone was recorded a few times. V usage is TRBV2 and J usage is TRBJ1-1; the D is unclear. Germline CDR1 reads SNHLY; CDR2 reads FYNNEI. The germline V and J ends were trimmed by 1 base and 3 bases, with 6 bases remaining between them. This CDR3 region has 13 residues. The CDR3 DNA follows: TGTGCCAGCAGTGAAGACGGATACACTGAAGCTTTCTTT. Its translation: CASSEDGYTEAFF.

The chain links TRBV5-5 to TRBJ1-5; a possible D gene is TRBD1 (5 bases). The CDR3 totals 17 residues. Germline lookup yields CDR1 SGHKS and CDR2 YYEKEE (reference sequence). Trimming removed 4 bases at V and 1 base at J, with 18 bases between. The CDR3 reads CASSDYQWGGSNQPQHF. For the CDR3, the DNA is TGTGCCAGCAGCGATTATCAATGGGGGGGGAGCAATCAGCCCCAGCATTTT.

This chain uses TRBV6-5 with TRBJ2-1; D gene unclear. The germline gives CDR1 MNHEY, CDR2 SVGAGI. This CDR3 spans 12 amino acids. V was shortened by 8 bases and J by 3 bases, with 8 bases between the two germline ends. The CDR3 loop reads CASGDFYNEQFF. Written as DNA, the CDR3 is TGTGCCAGCGGGGATTTCTACAATGAGCAGTTCTTC.

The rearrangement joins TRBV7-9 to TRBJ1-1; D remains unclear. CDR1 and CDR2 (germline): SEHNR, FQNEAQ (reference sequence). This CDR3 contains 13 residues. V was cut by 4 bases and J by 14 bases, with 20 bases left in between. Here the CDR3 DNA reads TGTGCCAGCAGCTCGTGTTTACCCCAGTCGGGGTTCTTT. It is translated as CASSSCLPQSGFF.

The CDR3 sequence is CASRGGPSEGTQYF. The CDR3, as DNA: TGTGCCAGCAGAGGGGGACCTAGCGAAGGGACCCAGTACTTC. The rearrangement joins TRBV7-2 to TRBJ2-5; D possibly matches TRBD1 or TRBD2 (6 bases each). V dropped 6 bases and J dropped 7 bases, with 18 bases sitting between them. The germline V gene has CDR1 SGHTA and CDR2 FQGNSA. The CDR3 has 14 residues. Supplemented by reference TRBV7-2 and TRBJ2-5, the full variable domain reads GAGVSQSPSNKVTEKGKDVELRCDPISGHTALYWYRQSLGQGLEFLIYFQGNSAPDKSGLPSDRFSAERTGGSVSTLTIQRTQQEDSAVYLCASRGGPSEGTQYFGPGTRLLVL.

The chain's CDR3 is CATSDFRSGGYTF. Here the CDR3 DNA reads TGTGCCACCAGTGATTTCCGCAGTGGTGGCTACACCTTC. The chain combines TRBV24-1 with TRBJ1-2; no clear D. Trimming stripped 1 base from V and 7 bases from J, with 9 bases between. The CDR3 contains 13 residues. The germline V gene has CDR1 KGHDR and CDR2 SFDVKD.

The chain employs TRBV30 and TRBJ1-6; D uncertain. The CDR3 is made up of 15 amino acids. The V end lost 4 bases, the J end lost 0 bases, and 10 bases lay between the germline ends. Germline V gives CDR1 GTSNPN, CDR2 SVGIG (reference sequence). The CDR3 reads CAWTGRSSYNSPLHF. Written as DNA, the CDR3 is TGTGCCTGGACGGGCAGGAGCTCCTATAATTCACCCCTCCACTTT.

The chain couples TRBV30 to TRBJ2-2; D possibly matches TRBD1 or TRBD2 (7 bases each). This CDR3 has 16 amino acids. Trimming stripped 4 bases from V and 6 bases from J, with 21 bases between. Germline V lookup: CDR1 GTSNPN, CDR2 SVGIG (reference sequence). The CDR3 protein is CAWTPIPAGGAGELFF. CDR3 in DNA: TGTGCCTGGACTCCAATCCCGGCAGGGGGGGCCGGGGAGCTGTTTTTT. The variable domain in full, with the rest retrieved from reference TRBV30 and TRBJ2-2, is SQTIHQWPATLVQPVGSPLSLECTVEGTSNPNLYWYRQAAGRGLQLLFYSVGIGQISSEVPQNLSASRPQDRQFILSSKKLLLSDSGFYLCAWTPIPAGGAGELFFGEGSRLTVL.

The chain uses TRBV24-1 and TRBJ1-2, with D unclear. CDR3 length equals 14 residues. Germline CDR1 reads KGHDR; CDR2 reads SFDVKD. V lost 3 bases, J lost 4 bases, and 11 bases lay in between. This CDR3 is CATSDPTVLYGYTF. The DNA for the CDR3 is TGTGCCACCAGTGATCCAACTGTCCTCTATGGCTACACCTTC.

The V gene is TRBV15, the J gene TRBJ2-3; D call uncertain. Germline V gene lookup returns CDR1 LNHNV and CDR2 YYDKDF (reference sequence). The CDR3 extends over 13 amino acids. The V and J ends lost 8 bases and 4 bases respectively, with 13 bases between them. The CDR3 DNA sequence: TGTGCCACCGGTGTTCTTGGGGCAGATACGCAGTATTTT. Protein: CATGVLGADTQYF.

Here the CDR3 DNA reads TGTGCCAGCAGTGACACGATGGTCACCCAGTACTTC. It is translated as CASSDTMVTQYF. J is TRBJ2-5 and V is TRBV6-2 or TRBV6-3; D unclear. Germline CDR1 is MNHEY and CDR2 is SVGEGT. Trimming stripped 5 bases from V and 8 bases from J, with 12 bases between. This CDR3 has 12 residues.

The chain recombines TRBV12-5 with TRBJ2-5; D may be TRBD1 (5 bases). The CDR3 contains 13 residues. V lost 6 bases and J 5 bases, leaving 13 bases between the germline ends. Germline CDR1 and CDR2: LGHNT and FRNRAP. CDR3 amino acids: CASGLYGAETQYF. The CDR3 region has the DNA TGTGCTAGTGGCTTGTATGGGGCCGAGACCCAGTACTTC. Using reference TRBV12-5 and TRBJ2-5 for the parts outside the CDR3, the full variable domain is DARVTQTPRHKVTEMGQEVTMRCQPILGHNTVFWYRQTMMQGLELLAYFRNRAPLDDSGMPKDRFSAEMPDATLATLKIQPSEPRDSAVYFCASGLYGAETQYFGPGTRLLVL.

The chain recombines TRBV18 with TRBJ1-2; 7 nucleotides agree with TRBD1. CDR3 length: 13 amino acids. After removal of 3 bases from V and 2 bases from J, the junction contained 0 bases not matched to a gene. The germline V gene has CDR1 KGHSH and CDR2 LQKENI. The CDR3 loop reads CASSPGQNYGYTF. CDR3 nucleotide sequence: TGTGCCAGCTCACCGGGACAGAACTATGGCTACACCTTC.